This T cell receptor beta chain comes out of a study of blood T cell repertoires in COVID-19. Study-wide context: In each case, the material was cDNA or gDNA derived from T cells, B-cell-depleted T cells, or PBMCs.

This CDR3 has 13 amino acids. V lost 6 bases to trimming and J lost 4 bases, with 12 bases between them. The V gene's germline CDR1 is KGHDR and CDR2 SFDVKD. The assay was immunoSEQ multiplex PCR, and TCRdb's table has in-frame clones only and misses some. The sample contains 300,000 to 400,000 clones, 85% to 90% of which appear only once. The chain couples TRBV24-1 to TRBJ2-7; D might be TRBD2 (6 bases). Sequenced material: PBMCs or T cells enriched from blood (not recorded which). The source is a woman aged 30 to 39 with acute COVID-19. The chain's CDR3 is CATSPGEIYEQYF. In DNA, the CDR3 is TGTGCCACCAGTCCGGGGGAAATTTACGAGCAGTACTTC.